The 18 T cell receptor beta chains below were found in one sample sequenced in a study of OX40 agonist ivuxolimab in advanced cancers. Here immunoSEQ multiplex PCR was the method, and the copy in TCRdb shows in-frame clones only, minus some. The sample has approximately 57,000 clones, 80% to 90% seen once. Sample: CD4+ or CD8+ T cells sorted from blood, taken in a trial of the OX40 agonist ivuxolimab. The receptor set was obtained from an adult with an advanced solid tumor such as melanoma, head and neck, liver or kidney cancer.

V is TRBV5-1 and J is TRBJ2-3; the D is unclear. Deletions cut 5 bases from V and 4 bases from J, with 14 bases between. The CDR3 has 14 residues. Looked up from germline, CDR1 is SGHRS and CDR2 is YFSETQ. As DNA, the CDR3 is TGCGCCAGCAGGGTCGAGGCTGTTGCAGATACGCAGTATTTT. Its translation is CASRVEAVADTQYF.

In this sample, this clone is medium-sized. V is TRBV5-1 and J is TRBJ2-1; the match to TRBD2 covers 8 bases. V lost 0 bases, J lost 9 bases, and 11 bases stayed unmatched. CDR1 and CDR2 from the germline V gene are SGHRS and YFSETQ. The CDR3 covers 16 residues. The CDR3 spells CASSLGGTRPGTEQFF. Written as DNA, the CDR3 is TGCGCCAGCAGCTTGGGGGGGACTAGACCTGGGACTGAGCAGTTCTTC.

This clone occurred a few times. This chain uses TRBV6-1 with TRBJ2-7; 10 nucleotides align to TRBD1. After removal of 7 bases from V and 6 bases from J, the junction contained 3 bases not matched to a gene. The germline CDR1 and CDR2 sequences are MNHNS and SASEGT. The CDR3 totals 12 residues. In nucleotides, the CDR3 is TGTGCCAGCATTCGGACAGGGGGCGAGCAGTACTTC. It yields the protein CASIRTGGEQYF.

This clone was seen a handful of times. This chain joins TRBV7-9 and TRBJ1-2, with D perhaps TRBD1 (5 bases). V was trimmed by 4 bases and J by 6 bases, leaving 15 bases between them. CDR1 is SEHNR, CDR2 FQNEAQ, per germline (reference sequence). The CDR3 covers 14 residues. CDR3 residues: CASSSRGELNGYTF. The CDR3 nucleotides are TGTGCCAGCAGCTCCCGAGGGGAATTGAATGGCTACACCTTC. Full variable domain (remainder filled in from reference TRBV7-9 and TRBJ1-2): DTGVSQNPRHKITKRGQNVTFRCDPISEHNRLYWYRQTLGQGPEFLTYFQNEAQLEKSRLLSDRFSAERPKGSFSTLEIQRTEQGDSAMYLCASSSRGELNGYTFGSGTRLTVV.

The chain joins TRBV7-9 to TRBJ2-5; D ambiguous. Germline CDR1 is SEHNR and CDR2 is FQNEAQ (reference sequence). The CDR3 runs to 12 residues. Trimming removed 4 bases from V and 6 bases from J, with 9 bases in between. CDR3 amino acids: CASSSPGQTQYF. CDR3 DNA sequence: TGTGCCAGCAGCTCACCGGGCCAGACCCAGTACTTC.

The chain combines TRBV6-1 with TRBJ2-2, with a tentative D call TRBD1 (5 bases). Germline V gives CDR1 MNHNS, CDR2 SASEGT. The CDR3 runs to 15 residues. Deletions cut 6 bases from V and 1 base from J, with 12 bases between. The CDR3 region is CASRDSDWNTGELFF. CDR3 coding DNA: TGTGCCAGCAGAGACAGTGATTGGAACACCGGGGAGCTGTTTTTT.

J is TRBJ1-2 and V is TRBV19, with 12 nucleotides matching TRBD1. The CDR3 length is 16 residues. Germline-derived CDR1 and CDR2 are LNHDA and SQIVND (reference sequence). J lost 6 bases, V lost 6 bases, and 11 bases had no gene match. Here the CDR3 reads CASSPPLGQGAHGYTF. CDR3 sequence (DNA): TGTGCCAGTAGCCCCCCCCTGGGACAGGGGGCTCATGGCTACACCTTC.

The chain is built from TRBV11-3 and TRBJ1-1; 8 nucleotides align to TRBD1. J lost 11 bases, V lost 0 bases, and 8 bases had no gene match. Germline V CDR1 and CDR2: SGHNT, YENEEA. CDR3 length: 14 amino acids. CDR3 nucleotide sequence: TGTGCCAGCAGCTTAGATCCGGGACAGGCAGGGGCTTTCTTT. As protein: CASSLDPGQAGAFF.

The gene calls are TRBV2 and TRBJ2-3, with TRBD2 matching over 7 bases. CDR1 and CDR2 from the germline V gene are SNHLY and FYNNEI. V shed 6 bases, J shed 4 bases, and the junction held 1 base outside the gene matches. The CDR3 length is 12 residues. CDR3 bases: TGTGCCAGCAGGGGGGGGTCAGATACGCAGTATTTT. This translates into CASRGGSDTQYF. The full variable domain, completed using reference TRBV2 and TRBJ2-3, is EPEVTQTPSHQVTQMGQEVILRCVPISNHLYFYWYRQILGQKVEFLVSFYNNEISEKSEIFDDQFSVERPDGSNFTLKIRSTKLEDSAMYFCASRGGSDTQYFGPGTRLTVL.

The chain recombines TRBV7-2 with TRBJ2-3; the match to TRBD2 covers 15 bases. The germline CDR1 and CDR2 sequences are SGHTA and FQGNSA. Trimming cost V 5 bases and J 4 bases; bases outside gene matches: 7. CDR3 length: 17 residues. The CDR3: CASSQRTSGGAADTQYF. The CDR3 DNA sequence: TGTGCCAGCAGCCAACGGACTAGCGGGGGGGCCGCAGATACGCAGTATTTT.

The chain is built from TRBV5-1 and TRBJ1-4; the D is unclear. Trimming left V 4 bases short and J 4 bases short, with 20 bases between. CDR3 length: 17 residues. Germline-derived CDR1 and CDR2 are SGHRS and YFSETQ. CDR3 region: CASSSQSPGPNNEKLFF. Here the CDR3 DNA reads TGCGCCAGCAGCAGCCAATCCCCCGGGCCCAATAATGAAAAACTGTTTTTT.

This chain's CDR3 is CASSCLRAEPTDTQYF. CDR3 in DNA: TGTGCCAGCAGCTGCCTCCGGGCCGAGCCGACAGATACGCAGTATTTT. This sequence joins TRBV12-1 and TRBJ2-3. TRBV12-1 represents a pseudogene. CDR3 length: 16 amino acids.

This clone was detected once. V gene TRBV7-9 combines with J gene TRBJ1-6, with TRBD1 matching over 10 bases. CDR1 and CDR2 from the germline V gene are SEHNR and FQNEAQ (reference sequence). Losses at the gene ends were 5 bases for V and 8 bases for J; bases not matched to a gene: 6. The CDR3 is made up of 15 amino acids. CDR3 bases: TGTGCCAGCAGCCCCACCGGGACAGGGGATTCACCCCTCCACTTT. Protein: CASSPTGTGDSPLHF.

The DNA for the CDR3 is TGTGCCAGCAGTTCCTCCTTGGGTAGCGGGGAGCTCGATGAGCAGTTCTTC. Its translation: CASSSSLGSGELDEQFF. The chain links TRBV28 to TRBJ2-1; the match to TRBD2 covers 8 bases. Per germline, CDR1 MDHEN and CDR2 SYDVKM. Germline trimming cut 4 bases from V and 8 bases from J; bases unmatched to any gene: 16. This CDR3 spans 17 amino acids. Filled out from reference TRBV28 and TRBJ2-1, the complete variable domain reads DVKVTQSSRYLVKRTGEKVFLECVQDMDHENMFWYRQDPGLGLRLIYFSYDVKMKEKGDIPEGYSVSREKKERFSLILESASTNQTSMYLCASSSSLGSGELDEQFFGPGTRLTVL.

CDR3 in DNA: TGTGCCAGCAGCCCTACAGGGGGCATCTACAATGAGCAGTTCTTC. Its translation is CASSPTGGIYNEQFF. This rearrangement joins TRBV6-5 to TRBJ2-1; 9 positions match TRBD1. The CDR3 is 15 residues long. CDR1 MNHEY and CDR2 SVGAGI come from the germline V gene. J was trimmed by 3 bases and V by 6 bases; bases with no gene match: 6.

The CDR3, as DNA: TGTGCCAGCAGCCCAGCCGGGGGGGCTAGACGCGAGCAGTACTTC. Translated: CASSPAGGARREQYF. This chain joins TRBV7-6 and TRBJ2-7, with TRBD2 matching 8 bases. Trimming cost V 5 bases and J 6 bases; bases outside gene matches: 12. Germline V gives CDR1 SGHVS, CDR2 FNYEAQ. CDR3 size: 15 residues.

In its sample, this clone was seen once. The chain recombines TRBV15 with TRBJ1-6; D is uncertain. CDR1 and CDR2 (germline): LNHNV, YYDKDF (reference sequence). Trimming cost V 2 bases and J 6 bases, with 20 bases left between them. This CDR3 spans 18 amino acids. CDR3 sequence (DNA): TGTGCCACCAGCAGACTATCCACGGGGAGGCGGTTTAATTCACCCCTCCACTTT. This translates into CATSRLSTGRRFNSPLHF.

CDR3 sequence: CASSQEERGVDEQYF. CDR3 sequence (DNA): TGCGCCAGCAGCCAAGAAGAGCGGGGTGTCGACGAGCAGTACTTC. The rearrangement links TRBV4-1 to TRBJ2-7; 7 nucleotides align to TRBD2. Germline V gene sequence: CDR1 MGHRA, CDR2 YSYEKL. The junction had 7 bases not matched to a gene; V was cut back by 0 bases and J by 5 bases. The CDR3 covers 15 residues.